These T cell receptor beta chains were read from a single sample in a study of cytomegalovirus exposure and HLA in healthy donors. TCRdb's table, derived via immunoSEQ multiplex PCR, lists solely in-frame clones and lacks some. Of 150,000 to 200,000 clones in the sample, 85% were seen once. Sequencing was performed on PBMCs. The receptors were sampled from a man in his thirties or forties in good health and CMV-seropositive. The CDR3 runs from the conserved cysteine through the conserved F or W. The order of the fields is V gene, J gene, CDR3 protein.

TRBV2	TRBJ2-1	CASSTPAGTSGGAWYNEQFF
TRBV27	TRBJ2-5	CASSWTDRGFETQYF
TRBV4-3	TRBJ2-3	CASSQLGPNSQQRDYTDTQYF
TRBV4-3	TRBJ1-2	CASSPKTGGLANYGYTF
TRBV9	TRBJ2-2	CASSGGVLGTGELFF
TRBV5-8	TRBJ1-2	CASSRGGRFYGYTF
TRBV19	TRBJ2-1	CASSPSTSGEQFF
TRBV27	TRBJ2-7	CASSPRGGGYEQYF
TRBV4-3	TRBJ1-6	CASSQEGPLRNSPLHF
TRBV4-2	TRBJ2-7	CASSQDRGTSAGRSYEQYF